The 13 T cell receptor beta chains presented below share a single source sample, sequenced in a study of shared clonotypes between healthy human individuals. Clones were read by immunoSEQ multiplex PCR, and TCRdb kept only the in-frame ones, dropping some. Of some 1,600,000 clones listed, 95% to 99% are singletons. Sequenced sample: naive CD4+ T cells sorted from blood. The sample's subset: CD45RA+ positively selected. The receptor set was obtained from a man aged 30-40 years in good health.

The chain combines TRBV29-1 with TRBJ1-1; D unclear. The germline CDR1 and CDR2 sequences are SQVTM and ANQGSEA. Trimming removed 0 bases from V and 0 bases from J, with 11 bases in between. The CDR3 consists of 15 residues. The CDR3 reads CSVEDGIGLNTEAFF. The CDR3 DNA sequence: TGCAGCGTTGAAGACGGGATAGGTTTGAACACTGAAGCTTTCTTT.

About this clone itself: The sample has other DNA sequences that encode this CDR3 too. The chain uses TRBV7-9 and TRBJ2-3; D unclear. Per germline, CDR1 SEHNR and CDR2 FQNEAQ (reference sequence). CDR3 length: 13 amino acids. Trimming stripped 2 bases from V and 1 base from J, with 4 bases between. The DNA of the CDR3 is TGTGCCAGCAGCTTATCGGGCACAGATACGCAGTATTTT. It encodes CASSLSGTDTQYF.

The chain joins TRBV19 to TRBJ2-1; D is ambiguous. Germline values: CDR1 LNHDA, CDR2 SQIVND (reference sequence). Trimming left V 2 bases short and J 6 bases short, with 8 bases between. There are 13 residues in the CDR3. Written as DNA, the CDR3 is TGTGCCAGTAGTATAAGGGAACGCAATGAGCAGTTCTTC. This sequence encodes CASSIRERNEQFF. The whole variable domain, remainder taken from reference TRBV19 and TRBJ2-1, is DGGITQSPKYLFRKEGQNVTLSCEQNLNHDAMYWYRQDPGQGLRLIYYSQIVNDFQKGDIAEGYSVSREKKESFPLTVTSAQKNPTAFYLCASSIRERNEQFFGPGTRLTVL.

The chain uses TRBV25-1 and TRBJ1-1; D is unresolved. The CDR3 has 12 amino acids. Trimming cost V 4 bases and J 2 bases, with 5 bases left between them. Germline CDR1 MGHDK, CDR2 SYGVNS. The CDR3 DNA reads as TGTGCCAGCAGTGGAATTAACACTGAAGCTTTCTTT. This encodes CASSGINTEAFF.

This chain joins TRBV5-5 and TRBJ2-6; the D is unclear. The CDR3 is 15 residues long. V gave up 3 bases and J gave up 0 bases, with 7 bases separating them. Germline CDR1 SGHKS, CDR2 YYEKEE (reference sequence). The CDR3 DNA sequence: TGTGCCAGCAGCTCGATCTTCTCTGGGGCCAACGTCCTGACTTTC. The encoded protein is CASSSIFSGANVLTF.

This clone was counted a single time. This chain uses TRBV7-6 with TRBJ2-1, with D perhaps TRBD1 or TRBD2 (5 bases each). CDR1 and CDR2 from the germline V gene are SGHVS and FNYEAQ. The V and J ends lost 5 bases and 5 bases respectively, with 22 bases between them. The CDR3 spans 17 residues. The CDR3 sequence: CASSHPRGRGLDNEQFF. DNA for the CDR3: TGTGCCAGCAGCCACCCTCGGGGTAGGGGTCTGGACAATGAGCAGTTCTTC.

The J gene is TRBJ2-7, the V gene TRBV10-1, with TRBD1 matching 9 bases. With 6 bases clipped from V and 1 base from J, the junction kept 4 bases outside the gene matches. Per the germline V gene, CDR1 is WNHNN and CDR2 is SYGVQD (reference sequence). CDR3 length: 14 residues. The CDR3 loop reads CASRPGTGSYEQYF. The CDR3 DNA follows: TGCGCCAGCAGACCCGGGACAGGGTCCTACGAGCAGTACTTC.

The V call is TRBV11-2, the J call TRBJ1-1; D is unresolved. Trimming left V 5 bases short and J 1 base short, with 17 bases between. This CDR3 has 16 amino acids. Germline CDR1 reads SGHAT; CDR2 reads FQNNGV. The CDR3 is CASSPSLGPENTEAFF. The CDR3 nucleotides are TGTGCCAGCAGCCCCTCCCTTGGCCCCGAGAACACTGAAGCTTTCTTT.

The chain employs TRBV5-6 and TRBJ2-7; TRBD1 agrees at 8 bases. Germline V gene lookup returns CDR1 SGHDT and CDR2 YYEEEE. The CDR3 runs 15 residues. After removal of 0 bases from V and 4 bases from J, the junction contained 6 bases not matched to a gene. The CDR3 reads CASSLAGGGPYEQYF. CDR3 coding DNA: TGTGCCAGCAGCTTGGCAGGGGGCGGACCGTACGAGCAGTACTTC. Using reference TRBV5-6 and TRBJ2-7 for the parts outside the CDR3, the full variable domain is DAGVTQSPTHLIKTRGQQVTLRCSPKSGHDTVSWYQQALGQGPQFIFQYYEEEERQRGNFPDRFSGHQFPNYSSELNVNALLLGDSALYLCASSLAGGGPYEQYFGPGTRLTVT.

The gene calls are TRBV28 and TRBJ2-7, with D unclear. Trimming cost V 5 bases and J 7 bases, with 15 bases left between them. This CDR3 region has 13 residues. CDR1 MDHEN and CDR2 SYDVKM come from the germline V gene. CDR3 bases: TGTGCCAGCAGTATACAACCGGACCGGGAGCAGTACTTC. Its protein product is CASSIQPDREQYF.

This clone was observed once. The chain recombines TRBV28 with TRBJ2-7; TRBD1 or TRBD2 may be the D gene (6 bases each). This CDR3 has 14 amino acids. Trimming removed 2 bases from V and 5 bases from J, with 13 bases in between. CDR1 is MDHEN and CDR2 is SYDVKM in the germline V gene. The CDR3, as DNA: TGTGCCAGCAGTTTAACTGGGGGGCAGGACGAGCAGTACTTC. Residues: CASSLTGGQDEQYF.

This chain joins TRBV16 and TRBJ2-3; D remains unclear. Trimming shortened V by 4 bases and J by 4 bases, and 6 bases separated the two germline ends. The CDR3 has 12 amino acids. The V gene's germline CDR1 is KGHSY and CDR2 FQNENV. The DNA of the CDR3 is TGTGCCAGCAGCCCCTCGTCAGATACGCAGTATTTT. It translates to CASSPSSDTQYF.

The chain couples TRBV27 to TRBJ2-7; no clear D gene. The CDR3 spans 13 residues. Trimming removed 2 bases at V and 7 bases at J, with 12 bases between. The germline V gene has CDR1 MNHEY and CDR2 SMNVEV (reference sequence). CDR3 nucleotides: TGTGCCAGCAGTTTAACCTGGGGTTCTGAGCAGTACTTC. Translation: CASSLTWGSEQYF.